A single sample is the source of the 20 T cell receptor beta chains below, sequenced in a study of T cells after yellow fever vaccination. TCRdb reanalysed the 5' RACE reads using MiXCR and keeps one entry per CDR3 protein. This sample has about 320,000 distinct CDR3 sequences, with 3.5% to 4.5% found just once. Sequences were derived from PBMCs, sampled 15 days after the yellow fever booster vaccination. Receptors originate from a man aged 18-30 years who received the YFV17D yellow fever vaccine.

The chain combines TRBV3-1 with TRBJ1-3, with D perhaps matching TRBD1 (6 bases). Germline V gene data show CDR1 as LGHDT and CDR2 as YNNKEL (reference sequence). Trimming took 4 bases from V and 2 from J, leaving 15 bases between them. The CDR3 spans 16 residues. CDR3 bases: TGTGCCAGCAGCCTTAACAGACAGGTCCCTGGAAACACCATATATTTT. Amino acid sequence: CASSLNRQVPGNTIYF.

This clonotype has at least ten counts. CDR3 region: CASSQPLSGGELFF. CDR3 sequence (DNA): TGCGCCAGCAGCCAACCCCTTTCGGGAGGGGAGCTGTTTTTT. The V gene is TRBV4-3, the J gene TRBJ2-2; possible D gene TRBD2, 5 bases. The germline gives CDR1 LGHNA, CDR2 YSLEER. This CDR3 is built from 14 residues. Trimming left V 2 bases short and J 8 bases short, with 12 bases between.

This clonotype was seen repeatedly, ten times or more. The rearrangement uses TRBV4-3 and TRBJ1-5; possible D gene TRBD1, 5 bases. V gave up 0 bases and J gave up 2 bases, with 5 bases separating them. Germline V CDR1 and CDR2: LGHNA, YSLEER. The CDR3 totals 14 residues. The CDR3 loop is CASSQDRGNQPQHF. In DNA form, the CDR3 reads TGCGCCAGCAGCCAAGACAGGGGCAATCAGCCCCAGCATTTT.

This rearrangement joins TRBV7-2 to TRBJ2-3, with a weak D call TRBD1 (5 bases). The CDR3 runs 16 residues. Deletions cut 7 bases from V and 2 bases from J, with 19 bases between. The germline V gene has CDR1 SGHTA and CDR2 FQGNSA. In DNA form, the CDR3 reads TGTGCCAGCATCACACAGGCTGGAGACCTCACAGATACGCAGTATTTT. It is translated as CASITQAGDLTDTQYF.

This clonotype was found once. The rearrangement joins TRBV10-1 to TRBJ1-2; no clear D gene. Trimming removed 2 bases at V and 7 bases at J, with 11 bases between. CDR1 and CDR2 from the germline V gene are WNHNN and SYGVQD (reference sequence). This CDR3 has 13 amino acids. CDR3 sequence reads: CASSEPPHRGYTF. CDR3 bases: TGCGCCAGCAGTGAGCCCCCTCACCGTGGCTACACCTTC.

The chain is built from TRBV21-1 and TRBJ2-1; the DNA was not used to check the table's D call, TRBD1. TRBV21-1 is deemed a pseudogene. The CDR3 extends over 19 amino acids. The CDR3 region is CASSKIPNNRVATNNEQFF. In nucleotides, the CDR3 is TGTGCCAGCAGCAAAATTCCGAATAACAGGGTAGCTACAAACAATGAGCAGTTCTTC.

This clonotype was observed at least ten times. The V call is TRBV4-1, the J call TRBJ2-1, with TRBD2 matching 8 bases. Per germline, CDR1 MGHRA and CDR2 YSYEKL. CDR3 length equals 21 residues. J lost 0 bases, V lost 0 bases, and 16 bases had no gene match. DNA of the CDR3: TGCGCCAGCAGCCAAGATCCGCGAGTTGCTAGCGGGCGCAGCTCCTACAATGAGCAGTTCTTC. Translated, it gives CASSQDPRVASGRSSYNEQFF.

The chain carries TRBV20-1 and TRBJ1-1; D is unclear. The CDR3 runs to 10 residues. CDR1 is DFQATT, CDR2 SNEGSKA, per germline (reference sequence). Trimming left V 4 bases short and J 11 bases short, with 11 bases between. CDR3 region: CSATTYLAFF. CDR3 sequence (DNA): TGCAGTGCTACAACCTACTTGGCTTTCTTT.

This clonotype turned up a few times. The J gene is TRBJ2-2, the V gene TRBV6-5; 12 bases fit TRBD1. Germline lookup yields CDR1 MNHEY and CDR2 SVGAGI. V trimming: 0 bases; J trimming: 7 bases; junction bases outside the gene matches: 3. CDR3 length equals 16 residues. CDR3 region: CASSYSGTGGIGELFF. The CDR3 nucleotides are TGTGCCAGCAGTTACTCTGGGACAGGGGGCATCGGGGAGCTGTTTTTT.

This clonotype occurred a few times. CDR3 protein: CASSPPLAGTQYF. The CDR3 DNA reads TGTGCCAGCAGCCCCCCGCTCGCTGGGACGCAGTATTTT. The chain is built from TRBV7-9 and TRBJ2-3; no clear D gene. The CDR3 is made up of 13 amino acids. V lost 5 bases to trimming and J lost 9 bases, with 15 bases between them. The germline V gene encodes CDR1 SEHNR and CDR2 FQNEAQ (reference sequence).

The sample holds a few counts of this clonotype. V and J are TRBV29-1 and TRBJ1-2; possible D gene TRBD1, 6 bases. CDR1 is SQVTM and CDR2 is ANQGSEA in the germline V gene. The V end lost 3 bases, the J end lost 1 base, and 12 bases lay between the germline ends. There are 14 residues in the CDR3. This CDR3 is CSVDSGALNYGYTF. The CDR3 DNA is TGCAGCGTTGACTCAGGGGCACTTAACTATGGCTACACCTTC.

This clonotype was seen more than once but under ten times. This chain links TRBV5-1 with TRBJ2-2, with unresolved D. Germline-derived CDR1 and CDR2 are SGHRS and YFSETQ. Trimming stripped 6 bases from V and 3 bases from J, with 12 bases between. The CDR3 spans 14 residues. The CDR3 loop reads CASTGRWDTGELFF. The CDR3 DNA sequence: TGCGCCAGCACCGGAAGGTGGGACACCGGGGAGCTGTTTTTT.

In this sample, this clonotype turned up many times. CDR3 sequence reads: CASSDTPGGHEQYF. The CDR3 nucleotides are TGTGCCAGCAGTGACACCCCGGGGGGTCACGAGCAGTACTTC. V gene TRBV6-5 combines with J gene TRBJ2-7; 7 bases align to TRBD2. The CDR3 has 14 amino acids. With V trimmed by 5 bases and J by 5 bases, 9 bases remained unmatched. The V gene's germline CDR1 is MNHEY and CDR2 SVGAGI.

This clonotype was counted many times. The chain carries TRBV10-3 and TRBJ2-3; 10 positions agree with TRBD1. The germline V gene encodes CDR1 ENHRY and CDR2 SYGVKD. V lost 8 bases, J lost 3 bases, and 5 bases stayed unmatched. CDR3 length equals 14 residues. Here the CDR3 reads CAIQTGGTTDTQYF. In DNA form, the CDR3 reads TGTGCCATCCAGACAGGGGGCACAACAGATACGCAGTATTTT.

This clonotype occurred many times. The chain uses TRBV7-9 and TRBJ1-6; tentatively, D is TRBD1 (6 bases). Germline-derived CDR1 and CDR2 are SEHNR and FQNEAQ (reference sequence). CDR3 length: 13 residues. The germline V and J ends were trimmed by 4 bases and 8 bases, with 9 bases remaining between them. CDR3 sequence (DNA): TGTGCCAGCAGCTCGAACAGGGATTCACCCCTCCACTTT. Translated: CASSSNRDSPLHF.

This clonotype came up many times. This sequence joins TRBV9 and TRBJ1-4; 7 bases agree with TRBD1. Unmatched junction bases numbered 19, after V lost 0 bases and J lost 8 bases. Germline V gene sequence: CDR1 SGDLS, CDR2 YYNGEE. The CDR3 contains 19 residues. The DNA of the CDR3 is TGTGCCAGCAGCGTAGGAGCGTCTTTAGACGAGGGGGCGCGAGAAAAACTGTTTTTT. It is translated as CASSVGASLDEGAREKLFF.

This clonotype occurred a few times. The chain combines TRBV20-1 with TRBJ1-1; D not resolved. Trimming stripped 5 bases from V and 1 base from J, with 17 bases between. This CDR3 contains 15 residues. The germline V gene encodes CDR1 DFQATT and CDR2 SNEGSKA (reference sequence). The CDR3 coding sequence is TGCAGTGCTGCTATCCCCCTACATACGAACACTGAAGCTTTCTTT. Its protein is CSAAIPLHTNTEAFF.

This clonotype was seen repeatedly, ten times or more. The chain combines TRBV5-1 with TRBJ2-5; D remains unclear. The CDR3 extends over 14 amino acids. CDR1 SGHRS and CDR2 YFSETQ come from the germline V gene. V was trimmed by 4 bases and J by 5 bases, leaving 15 bases between them. CDR3 coding DNA: TGCGCCAGCAGCACCTCATACAGAGATGAGACCCAGTACTTC. Encoded protein: CASSTSYRDETQYF.

This sequence joins TRBV5-4 and TRBJ2-2; no clear D. Trimming removed 4 bases at V and 5 bases at J, with 9 bases between. Germline V gene data show CDR1 as SGHNT and CDR2 as YYREEE (reference sequence). The CDR3 spans 13 residues. DNA for the CDR3: TGTGCCAGCAGCACCCATATGACCGGGGAGCTGTTTTTT. Residues: CASSTHMTGELFF.

This clonotype was seen a few times. The chain combines TRBV6-1 with TRBJ2-3, with D unclear. CDR3 length equals 15 residues. Trimming pared 0 bases from V and 2 bases from J, leaving 9 bases between. The germline gives CDR1 MNHNS, CDR2 SASEGT. The CDR3 DNA follows: TGTGCCAGCAGTGAAGCGGGAACCCTCACAGATACGCAGTATTTT. Protein sequence: CASSEAGTLTDTQYF.